This entry describes one TCR beta chain. Its target is unknown. Related graft donors supplied nonmyeloablative bone marrow transplants, and mixed chimerism was transient. Unstimulated Tregs (CD4+CD25+CD127-) and CD4+CD25- non-Tregs were sorted from PBMCs. The data are from a study of Tregs in tolerant kidney transplant recipients. Here immunoSEQ multiplex PCR was the method, and the copy in TCRdb shows in-frame clones only, minus some. The repertoire has about 50,000 clones, roughly 87% of them found once; the top ten carry 15% to 18%. Study conclusions and caveats: Tolerant patients' donor-specific Tregs expanded beyond overall Tregs, suggesting antigen-driven growth.

The germline V gene has CDR1 SGHDT and CDR2 YYEEEE. The CDR3 runs to 14 residues. V lost 2 bases to trimming and J lost 1 base; unmatched junction nucleotides: 1. This specimen was CD8+ T cells from blood (PBMCs), taken 12 months after the transplant. The receptor was isolated from a human patient who received a combined kidney and bone marrow transplant. Some T cells may arise from the graft donor. The rearrangement uses TRBV5-6 and TRBJ1-1; 8 positions agree with TRBD1. CDR3 region: CASSFGTGNTEAFF. The DNA of the CDR3 is TGTGCCAGCAGCTTTGGGACAGGGAACACTGAAGCTTTCTTT.